This T cell receptor (beta chain) was profiled in a study of OX40 agonist ivuxolimab in advanced cancers. Study overall: Treatment of patients was with ivuxolimab, an agonistic anti-OX40 (CD134) antibody. Anti-PD-1, anti-PD-L1 or anti-CTLA-4 therapy given earlier was allowed, and approximately 40% had some.

Trimming shortened V by 6 bases and J by 5 bases, and 16 bases separated the two germline ends. Germline CDR1 reads MNHNS; CDR2 reads SASEGT. CDR3 length equals 15 residues. A word on this clone: Its antigen remains unknown.

Data came from immunoSEQ multiplex PCR; TCRdb stores just in-frame clones and leaves some out. This sample carries more than 65,000 clones, 75% to 90% of them seen once, and the ten largest clones take roughly 0.8%. The study, taken as a whole, reports: Averaged across samples, CD8+ T cells carried more expanded clones than CD4+ did.

The source was CD4+ or CD8+ T cells sorted from blood, collected in a trial of the OX40 agonist ivuxolimab. This TCR was sampled from an adult with an advanced solid tumor such as melanoma, head and neck, liver or kidney cancer. J is TRBJ2-2 and V is TRBV6-1; a weak D match, TRBD2 (5 bases). In nucleotides, the CDR3 is TGTGCCAGCAGAAAGGGAGATTCCGGAACCGGGGAGCTGTTTTTT. This gives the protein CASRKGDSGTGELFF.